This is a list of T cell receptor beta chains from one sample in a study of T cells after yellow fever vaccination. TCRdb fed the 5' RACE reads into MiXCR, producing one record per CDR3 protein. The profile shows roughly 300,000 distinct CDR3 sequences, roughly 8.6% of them singletons. The source was PBMCs, collected 35 to 50 days after the first yellow fever vaccination. The origin of the receptors is a man aged 18 to 29 who received the YFV17D yellow fever vaccine. The CDR3 runs from the conserved cysteine through the conserved F or W. A D gene is named only where the DNA matches it firmly. Clone size is shown for a subset of rows, as once, few, many or a class of expanded clone.

TRBJ2-3,NA,TRBV6-1,NA,CASSRGLTRNTDTQYF,TGTGCCAGCAGTAGGGGACTCACCCGAAACACAGATACGCAGTATTTT
TRBJ2-2,few,TRBV18,NA,CASSFQGSTGELFF,TGTGCCAGCTCATTTCAGGGATCCACCGGGGAGCTGTTTTTT
TRBJ1-3,NA,TRBV5-4,NA,CASSLQEYSGNTIYF,TGTGCCAGCAGCTTGCAGGAATACTCTGGAAACACCATATATTTT
TRBJ2-2,few,TRBV29-1,NA,CSGSVNANTGELFF,TGCAGCGGCTCAGTGAACGCGAACACCGGGGAGCTGTTTTTT
TRBJ1-1,NA,TRBV5-1,NA,CASSPELKRLVTEAFF,TGCGCCAGCAGCCCCGAACTAAAGAGACTCGTCACTGAAGCTTTCTTT
TRBJ2-5,few,TRBV6-1,TRBD1,CASTLGQGDRDSQETQYF,TGTGCCAGCACCCTAGGGCAGGGCGACAGGGATTCCCAAGAGACCCAGTACTTC
TRBJ1-1,few,TRBV10-3,NA,CAISPTGNTEAFF,TGTGCCATCAGCCCGACGGGGAACACTGAAGCTTTCTTT
TRBJ1-1,NA,TRBV5-1,TRBD1,CASSNRDRGEAFF,TGCGCCAGCAGCAACCGGGACAGGGGCGAAGCTTTCTTT
TRBJ1-1,many,TRBV7-2,NA,CASSQEGVGTEAFF,TGTGCCAGCAGCCAGGAGGGGGTTGGCACTGAAGCTTTCTTT
TRBJ1-2,few,TRBV18,TRBD1,CASSPYQGDGYTF,TGTGCCAGCTCACCGTACCAGGGGGATGGCTACACCTTC
TRBJ2-3,few,TRBV20-1,NA,CSARDGRTDTQYF,TGCAGTGCTAGAGACGGACGCACAGATACGCAGTATTTT
TRBJ2-7,NA,TRBV30,NA,CAWSKTAGNYEQYF,TGTGCCTGGAGTAAAACGGCGGGGAACTACGAGCAGTACTTC
TRBJ2-3,NA,TRBV20-1,TRBD2,CSVGGNSGDTQYF,TGCAGTGTCGGCGGGAATAGCGGGGATACGCAGTATTTT
TRBJ1-2,NA,TRBV15,NA,CATSIRTVYDYGYTF,TGTGCCACCAGCATTAGGACCGTATATGACTATGGCTACACCTTC
TRBJ1-2,NA,TRBV9,TRBD1,CASSVGQGHGYTF,TGTGCCAGCAGCGTGGGACAGGGCCATGGCTACACCTTC
TRBJ1-6,NA,TRBV7-9,NA,CASSLDGGSPLHF,TGTGCCAGCAGCTTAGACGGAGGTTCACCCCTCCACTTT
TRBJ2-3,few,TRBV20-1,TRBD1,CSAPIPGQGITDTQYF,TGCAGTGCCCCTATCCCGGGACAGGGGATCACAGATACGCAGTATTTT
TRBJ2-7,few,TRBV5-1,NA,CASSFDNSYEQYF,TGCGCCAGCAGCTTCGACAACTCCTACGAGCAGTACTTC
TRBJ2-1,many,TRBV18,NA,CASSPGGGNEQFF,TGCGCCAGCAGCCCCGGCGGAGGCAATGAGCAGTTCTTC
TRBJ1-6,many,TRBV5-4,TRBD1,CASSHTGGADNSPLHF,TGTGCCAGCAGCCATACAGGGGGCGCAGATAATTCACCCCTCCACTTT
TRBJ2-5,many,TRBV7-2,NA,CASSAIGAFGETQYF,TGTGCCAGCAGCGCCATCGGGGCCTTCGGAGAGACCCAGTACTTC
TRBJ2-1,NA,TRBV10-3,NA,CAIATRPDNEQFF,TGTGCCATCGCGACTAGACCTGACAATGAGCAGTTCTTC
TRBJ2-2,NA,TRBV9,NA,CASSGDPNTGELFF,TGTGCCAGCAGCGGGGACCCTAACACCGGGGAGCTGTTTTTT
TRBJ1-2,few,TRBV4-3,TRBD1,CASSQTDRASGGYTF,TGCGCCAGCAGCCAGACGGACAGGGCATCAGGGGGCTACACCTTC
TRBJ2-5,NA,TRBV29-1,TRBD2,CSVSRGGGETQYF,TGCAGCGTCTCCCGCGGCGGGGGAGAGACCCAGTACTTC
TRBJ2-7,few,TRBV7-9,NA,CASSLDGGTISEQYF,TGTGCCAGCAGCCTTGATGGGGGGACCATCAGCGAGCAGTACTTC
TRBJ2-6,NA,TRBV27,NA,CASTRKGYRAHSGANVLTF,TGTGCCAGCACCCGAAAAGGGTACAGAGCACACTCTGGGGCCAACGTCCTGACTTTC
TRBJ1-2,NA,TRBV6-1,TRBD1,CASSAPGGNGYTF,TGTGCCAGCAGCGCTCCAGGGGGCAATGGCTACACCTTC
TRBJ1-1,few,TRBV6-6,NA,CASRRADTEAFF,TGTGCCAGCCGCAGGGCAGACACTGAAGCTTTCTTT
TRBJ1-2,many,TRBV18,NA,CASSPGQWGFTF,TGTGCCAGCTCACCCGGACAGTGGGGTTTCACCTTC
TRBJ1-1,NA,TRBV29-1,NA,CSVERTGNTEAFF,TGCAGCGTTGAACGGACGGGGAACACTGAAGCTTTCTTT
TRBJ1-1,few,TRBV7-3,NA,CASSQGGRWDTEAFF,TGTGCCAGCAGCCAAGGGGGGCGGTGGGACACTGAAGCTTTCTTT
TRBJ2-5,few,TRBV7-2,NA,CASSSRSRTLTQETQYF,TGTGCCAGCAGCTCACGGTCCCGGACGCTGACTCAAGAGACCCAGTACTTC
TRBJ1-1,few,TRBV5-6,NA,CASSQNLDEAFF,TGTGCCAGCAGCCAAAACCTTGACGAAGCTTTCTTT
TRBJ1-1,NA,TRBV29-1,NA,CSAKRSGTEAFF,TGCAGCGCCAAAAGGTCTGGGACTGAAGCTTTCTTT
TRBJ2-2,many,TRBV12-3/TRBV12-4,TRBD2,CASSPSGGVTGELFF,TGTGCCAGCAGTCCGAGCGGGGGCGTCACCGGGGAGCTGTTTTTT
TRBJ2-5,few,TRBV29-1,NA,CSVNGVSQETQYF,TGCAGCGTTAACGGGGTCTCTCAAGAGACCCAGTACTTC
TRBJ2-3,NA,TRBV10-3,TRBD1,CAITGDRGQDTQYF,TGTGCCATCACCGGGGACAGGGGGCAAGATACGCAGTATTTT
TRBJ2-1,many,TRBV2,TRBD2,CASSQRVAGGKDNEQFF,TGTGCCAGCAGCCAGCGAGTAGCGGGGGGTAAAGACAATGAGCAGTTCTTC
TRBJ1-3,few,TRBV5-1,NA,CASKPLPRAGNTIYF,TGCGCCAGCAAACCTCTCCCCAGGGCTGGAAACACCATATATTTT
TRBJ2-1,few,TRBV10-3,NA,CAISSPLGREQFF,TGTGCCATCAGCAGCCCCTTAGGACGTGAGCAGTTCTTC
TRBJ1-1,many,TRBV5-1,NA,CASSLGALGEKNTEAFF,TGCGCCAGCAGCTTGGGGGCTTTGGGGGAAAAGAACACTGAAGCTTTCTTT